The 11 T cell receptor beta chains presented below share a single source sample, sequenced in a study of blood T cell repertoires in COVID-19. Profiling relied on immunoSEQ multiplex PCR, and the TCRdb table lists in-frame clones only, not all of them. This sample carries roughly 42,000 clones, approximately 86% of them seen once, and the ten largest clones take 12%. The sequenced sample was peripheral blood. Receptors were obtained from a human donor in a cohort sampled during active COVID-19.

A remark on this clone: An end of the junction does not agree with germline; a read error may underlie this. The chain recombines TRBV7-9 with TRBJ1-4, with D unclear. The germline V gene has CDR1 SEHNR and CDR2 FQNEAQ (reference sequence). The CDR3 contains 16 residues. DNA of the CDR3: TGTGCCAGCAGTTTAGCGGTCAGCGTTTTTAATGAAAAACTGTTTTTT. Translated, it gives CASSLAVSVFNEKLFF.

V usage is TRBV7-9 and J usage is TRBJ2-1, with 10 bases fitting TRBD2. CDR3 size: 15 residues. The J segment lost 7 bases and the V segment lost 5 bases, leaving 8 bases of the junction unmatched. The germline V gene has CDR1 SEHNR and CDR2 FQNEAQ (reference sequence). CDR3 in DNA: TGTGCCAGCAGCGATGGGACTAGCGTTGGGAATGAGCAGTTCTTC. Translating gives CASSDGTSVGNEQFF.

This clone appeared once. The genes are TRBV6-5 and TRBJ2-5; TRBD2 might be the D (6 bases). The length of the CDR3 is 12 residues. The germline V gene has CDR1 MNHEY and CDR2 SVGAGI. V lost 2 bases to trimming and J lost 7 bases, with 8 bases between them. This chain's CDR3 is CASSYGGGTQYF. The CDR3, as DNA: TGTGCCAGCAGTTACGGGGGAGGGACCCAGTACTTC.

The chain is built from TRBV28 and TRBJ1-3; TRBD1 matches 10 bases. This CDR3 is built from 15 residues. J lost 5 bases, V lost 5 bases, and 6 bases had no gene match. Germline V gene lookup returns CDR1 MDHEN and CDR2 SYDVKM. The CDR3 protein is CASSATGGKRNTIYF. The CDR3 region has the DNA TGTGCCAGCAGTGCGACAGGGGGCAAAAGAAACACCATATATTTT.

The V call is TRBV3-1 (or the pseudogene TRBV3-2), the J call TRBJ2-1, with 8 bases aligning to TRBD2. CDR1 LGHDT and CDR2 YNNKEL come from the germline V gene (reference sequence). CDR3 length: 16 residues. Unmatched junction bases numbered 8, after V lost 0 bases and J lost 7 bases. CDR3 bases: TGTGCCAGCAGCCAAGATCTACGGGGGGGCTCGAATGAGCAGTTCTTC. Translating it yields CASSQDLRGGSNEQFF.

This chain uses TRBV6-5 with TRBJ2-4; TRBD2 matches at 9 bases. Trimming at V came to 5 bases and at J to 5 bases, leaving 4 bases not matched to a gene. Germline V lookup: CDR1 MNHEY, CDR2 SVGAGI. The CDR3 is 14 amino acids. CDR3 nucleotide sequence: TGTGCCAGCAGTCTTAGCGGGGGCGAAAACATTCAGTACTTC. Translating it yields CASSLSGGENIQYF.

The chain has TRBV3-1 (or the pseudogene TRBV3-2) and TRBJ2-3, with 10 bases that match TRBD2. Germline V gene sequence: CDR1 LGHDT, CDR2 YNNKEL (reference sequence). The trim removed 3 bases at V and 2 bases at J, leaving 5 bases unmatched. This CDR3 comprises 16 residues. The CDR3, as DNA: TGTGCCAGCAGCCATTCACTAGCGGGGTCCACAGATACGCAGTATTTT. This gives the protein CASSHSLAGSTDTQYF.

This chain uses TRBV7-2 with TRBJ1-5; tentatively, D is TRBD1 (5 bases). Germline V lookup: CDR1 SGHTA, CDR2 FQGNSA. This CDR3 has 14 residues. V lost 4 bases to trimming and J lost 2 bases, with 9 bases between them. As DNA, the CDR3 is TGTGCCAGCAGCTCGACAGTTCGCAATCAGCCCCAGCATTTT. This codes for CASSSTVRNQPQHF.

The chain employs TRBV11-2 and TRBJ2-1; 7 bases line up with TRBD1. Germline-derived CDR1 and CDR2 are SGHAT and FQNNGV. The CDR3 sequence is 15 residues long. V shed 6 bases and J 2 bases; nucleotides not matched to a gene: 7. Here the CDR3 reads CASRPLQGAYNEQFF. CDR3 DNA sequence: TGTGCCAGCAGGCCACTCCAGGGGGCCTACAATGAGCAGTTCTTC.

CDR3 coding DNA: TGTGCCAGCAGCGTAGCGACAGGGTCGTACGAGCAGTACTTC. It encodes CASSVATGSYEQYF. The rearrangement uses TRBV9 and TRBJ2-7; 7 bases line up with TRBD1. Germline V gene sequence: CDR1 SGDLS, CDR2 YYNGEE. The CDR3 loop spans 14 amino acids. V gave up 0 bases and J gave up 4 bases; unmatched junction bases: 4.

The chain links TRBV10-2 to TRBJ2-2; 7 bases line up with TRBD2. Germline CDR1 reads WSHSY; CDR2 reads SAAADI. This CDR3 is 15 amino acids long. V lost 6 bases and J lost 1; bases outside the gene matches: 5. The CDR3, as DNA: TGCGCCAGCAGACCCGGCGGGGGGAACACCGGGGAGCTGTTTTTT. Translation gives CASRPGGGNTGELFF.